A single sample gave rise to the 28 T cell receptor beta chains below, sequenced in a study of post-analysis software for immune sequencing data. Findings and caveats of the study: There were five TRBV segments more frequent in patients than controls, and TRBV5-6, TRBV5-1 and TRBV20-1 were among them.

Unique molecular identifiers were present in the TCR beta cDNA libraries. One entry per CDR3 protein, called by TCRdb with MiXCR from the PCR reads. The sample contains 650,000 to 850,000 distinct CDR3 sequences, around 50% of which appear only once. Their target antigens are unknown. The sample was blood. The receptors derive from a girl aged 5-17 years with multiple sclerosis.

V usage is TRBV10-3 and J usage is TRBJ1-2, with D maybe TRBD1 (5 bases). Trimming pared 8 bases from V and 4 bases from J, leaving 17 bases between. Germline CDR1 reads ENHRY; CDR2 reads SYGVKD. This CDR3 region has 14 residues. In DNA form, the CDR3 reads TGTGCCATCGCCACCCCAGACAGAGGCTATGGCTACACCTTC. This translates into CAIATPDRGYGYTF.

The chain carries TRBV7-9 and TRBJ1-2; TRBD1 matches 11 bases. Germline V gene data show CDR1 as SEHNR and CDR2 as FQNEAQ (reference sequence). This CDR3 comprises 16 residues. V lost 5 bases, J lost 5 bases, and 10 bases stayed unmatched. The CDR3 protein is CASSAGQGAYRYGYTF. The CDR3 coding sequence is TGTGCCAGCAGCGCCGGACAGGGGGCTTATCGATATGGCTACACCTTC.

This chain joins TRBV7-2 and TRBJ2-1, with D tentatively TRBD1 (6 bases). This CDR3 comprises 13 residues. Trimming shortened V by 7 bases and J by 7 bases, and 14 bases separated the two germline ends. Germline lookup yields CDR1 SGHTA and CDR2 FQGNSA. CDR3 DNA: TGTGCCAGCAACTCCTGGGACAAGAATGAGCAGTTCTTC. Encoded protein: CASNSWDKNEQFF.

The chain carries TRBV20-1 and TRBJ2-1; 7 bases match TRBD2. This CDR3 is built from 11 residues. CDR1 and CDR2 (germline): DFQATT, SNEGSKA (reference sequence). With V trimmed by 6 bases and J by 6 bases, 2 bases remained unmatched. For the CDR3, the DNA is TGCAGTGCAGCGGGGCCCAATGAGCAGTTCTTC. As protein: CSAAGPNEQFF.

This chain joins TRBV12-3 or TRBV12-4 and TRBJ1-2, with 10 bases aligning to TRBD1. The trim removed 6 bases at V and 4 bases at J, leaving 2 bases unmatched. The CDR3 consists of 13 residues. CDR3 in DNA: TGTGCCAGCAGGGGACAGGGGACCTATGGCTACACCTTC. Its protein product is CASRGQGTYGYTF.

The V gene is TRBV20-1, the J gene TRBJ1-6; 8 bases map to TRBD1. V lost 3 bases and J lost 0; bases outside the gene matches: 7. The germline V gene encodes CDR1 DFQATT and CDR2 SNEGSKA (reference sequence). The CDR3 extends over 17 amino acids. CDR3 sequence (DNA): TGCAGTGCTAGTTTCACAGGGGGGAGCTCCTATAATTCACCCCTCCACTTT. It specifies CSASFTGGSSYNSPLHF.

Of note for this clonotype: At one end, the junction sequence differs from germline, possibly due to a read error. The chain uses TRBV3-1 and TRBJ1-2; D is perhaps TRBD1 (5 bases). There are 16 residues in the CDR3. Germline values: CDR1 LGHDT, CDR2 YNNKEL (reference sequence). CDR3 in amino acids: CASSQDSAGYNYGYTF. The CDR3 DNA reads TGTGCTAGCAGCCAAGATTCGGCAGGGTATAACTATGGCTACACCTTC.

The J gene is TRBJ2-3, the V gene TRBV12-3 or TRBV12-4, with a tentative D call TRBD2 (6 bases). V was shortened by 0 bases and J by 4 bases, with 11 bases between the two germline ends. This CDR3 is 15 amino acids long. CDR3 in DNA: TGTGCCAGCAGTTTAGCGGGAGGAACCTCAGATACGCAGTATTTT. Translating it yields CASSLAGGTSDTQYF.

This clonotype appeared a single time. V is TRBV29-1 and J is TRBJ2-1; 11 bases match TRBD2. Losses at the gene ends were 7 bases for V and 9 bases for J; bases not matched to a gene: 11. Germline V lookup: CDR1 SQVTM, CDR2 ANQGSEA. CDR3 size: 14 residues. The chain's CDR3 is CSGRTSGSRSEQFF. Here the CDR3 DNA reads TGCAGCGGCCGAACTAGCGGGAGTCGGAGTGAGCAGTTCTTC.

The chain joins TRBV7-9 to TRBJ2-5, with D perhaps TRBD1 (6 bases). The V end was cut by 8 bases, the J end by 2 bases, with 15 bases between. This CDR3 has 14 amino acids. The germline CDR1 and CDR2 sequences are SEHNR and FQNEAQ (reference sequence). In DNA, the CDR3 is TGTGCCAGCGCCTTAGGGGGTATGCAAGAGACCCAGTACTTC. Its protein is CASALGGMQETQYF.

This sequence joins TRBV20-1 and TRBJ2-3, with a weak D call TRBD2 (6 bases). The V end was cut by 0 bases, the J end by 0 bases, with 13 bases between. This CDR3 has 16 residues. Germline V gene lookup returns CDR1 DFQATT and CDR2 SNEGSKA (reference sequence). CDR3 nucleotide sequence: TGCAGTGCTAGAGATCGGGCAGGGACTAGCACAGATACGCAGTATTTT. Translated: CSARDRAGTSTDTQYF.

This clonotype was detected a few times. The chain combines TRBV4-1 with TRBJ2-7; 11 bases are a match to TRBD2. From germline, CDR1 is MGHRA and CDR2 YSYEKL. Trimming cost V 3 bases and J 2 bases; bases outside gene matches: 9. This CDR3 has 17 residues. The CDR3 sequence is CASSQTSGDVRAYEQYF. DNA of the CDR3: TGCGCCAGCAGCCAGACTAGCGGGGATGTTAGGGCCTACGAGCAGTACTTC.

The chain links TRBV29-1 to TRBJ1-1; no definite D call. V was pared by 3 bases and J by 3 bases, with 17 bases between. The CDR3 length is 15 residues. Germline V gives CDR1 SQVTM, CDR2 ANQGSEA. The CDR3 sequence is CSVDGAVGSDTEAFF. The DNA of the CDR3 is TGCAGCGTTGATGGAGCGGTTGGCTCTGACACTGAAGCTTTCTTT.

The chain couples TRBV7-9 to TRBJ2-7; TRBD2 matches 12 bases. The germline V gene has CDR1 SEHNR and CDR2 FQNEAQ (reference sequence). V lost 5 bases, J lost 0 bases, and 11 bases stayed unmatched. This CDR3 comprises 18 residues. The CDR3 protein is CASSPAGLAGLSSYEQYF. In DNA, the CDR3 is TGTGCCAGCAGCCCGGCCGGACTAGCGGGATTGAGCTCCTACGAGCAGTACTTC.

This clonotype came up a few times. The rearrangement joins TRBV5-1 to TRBJ2-7; D is unclear. Germline assignment: CDR1 SGHRS and CDR2 YFSETQ. This CDR3 region has 15 residues. V was shortened by 3 bases and J by 3 bases, with 16 bases between the two germline ends. The CDR3 spells CASSWSPRADYEQYF. The CDR3 bases are TGCGCCAGCAGCTGGTCCCCCCGGGCGGACTACGAGCAGTACTTC.

This sequence joins TRBV20-1 and TRBJ1-1; D gene ambiguous. Germline CDR1 DFQATT, CDR2 SNEGSKA (reference sequence). This CDR3 comprises 13 residues. Trimming pared 5 bases from V and 1 base from J, leaving 11 bases between. As DNA, the CDR3 is TGCAGTGCTCTGCGACTCCCGAACACTGAAGCTTTCTTT. Translation gives CSALRLPNTEAFF.

The rearrangement joins TRBV7-6 to TRBJ2-5, with D possibly TRBD1 on 5 matching bases. In germline, CDR1 is SGHVS, CDR2 FNYEAQ. Between the trimmed V and J ends, which lost 0 bases and 5 bases, there was a span of 13 bases. CDR3 length equals 15 residues. The CDR3 bases are TGTGCCAGCAGCTTAGCTATAGGGGCGGAGGAGACCCAGTACTTC. Its protein product is CASSLAIGAEETQYF.

The chain has TRBV12-3 or TRBV12-4 and TRBJ2-1, with 13 bases fitting TRBD2. The CDR3 runs 14 residues. Losses at the gene ends were 8 bases for V and 10 bases for J; bases not matched to a gene: 8. The CDR3, as DNA: TGTGCCAGCGTCACTAGCGGGGGGGCGGGAGAGCAGTTCTTC. Its protein is CASVTSGGAGEQFF.

The rearrangement links TRBV29-1 to TRBJ1-2; 10 bases are shared with TRBD1. The J segment lost 5 bases and the V segment lost 6 bases, leaving 3 bases of the junction unmatched. CDR1 and CDR2 (germline): SQVTM, ANQGSEA. This CDR3 is 12 amino acids long. CDR3 loop: CSVLDRGYGYTF. In nucleotides, the CDR3 is TGCAGCGTCTTGGACAGGGGGTATGGCTACACCTTC.

This clonotype has just a few counts. The gene calls are TRBV7-8 and TRBJ2-2; D might be TRBD1 (6 bases). Germline V CDR1 and CDR2: SGHVS, FQNEAQ. V was shortened by 5 bases and J by 5 bases, with 15 bases between the two germline ends. The CDR3 runs to 15 residues. This chain's CDR3 is CASSLAGEGTGELFF. DNA for the CDR3: TGTGCCAGCAGCCTCGCAGGGGAAGGGACCGGGGAGCTGTTTTTT.

At least ten counts were recorded for this clonotype. This chain uses TRBV5-1 with TRBJ2-5; D is perhaps TRBD1 (6 bases). V lost 0 bases to trimming and J lost 3 bases, with 6 bases between them. The CDR3 totals 13 residues. Germline V CDR1 and CDR2: SGHRS, YFSETQ. The CDR3 DNA reads as TGCGCCAGCAGCTTGGGGACAGAAGAGACCCAGTACTTC. Amino acids: CASSLGTEETQYF. Using reference TRBV5-1 and TRBJ2-5 for the parts outside the CDR3, the full variable domain is KAGVTQTPRYLIKTRGQQVTLSCSPISGHRSVSWYQQTPGQGLQFLFEYFSETQRNKGNFPGRFSGRQFSNSRSEMNVSTLELGDSALYLCASSLGTEETQYFGPGTRLLVL.

This clonotype was picked up a small number of times. This chain connects TRBV5-1 to TRBJ2-7; 7 bases are shared with TRBD1. V gave up 4 bases and J gave up 2 bases; unmatched junction bases: 6. Looked up from germline, CDR1 is SGHRS and CDR2 is YFSETQ. This CDR3 comprises 14 residues. As DNA, the CDR3 is TGCGCCAGCAGCAACAGGGGAAAAGCCTACGAGCAGTACTTC. This translates into CASSNRGKAYEQYF.

This sequence joins TRBV12-3 or TRBV12-4 and TRBJ1-1, with no clear D. There are 15 residues in the CDR3. The V gene lost 4 bases and the J gene lost 6 bases, with 18 bases spanning the gap. CDR3 amino acids: CASSSPRRPGAEAFF. The CDR3 DNA reads as TGTGCCAGCAGTTCCCCCCGTAGGCCCGGCGCTGAAGCTTTCTTT.

The rearrangement uses TRBV20-1 and TRBJ2-7; 9 bases align to TRBD2. Germline V gene sequence: CDR1 DFQATT, CDR2 SNEGSKA (reference sequence). Trimming removed 0 bases from V and 4 bases from J; junction bases left unmatched: 7. This CDR3 is built from 15 residues. The CDR3 sequence: CSARDRRTSDYEQYF. CDR3 DNA sequence: TGCAGTGCTAGAGATCGTAGGACTAGCGATTACGAGCAGTACTTC.

This clonotype was detected only a few times. The gene calls are TRBV5-1 and TRBJ2-7; TRBD1 aligns across 7 bases. The CDR3 loop spans 14 amino acids. J gave up 3 bases and V 4 bases, and 7 bases lay outside the gene matches. CDR1 and CDR2 (germline): SGHRS, YFSETQ. CDR3: CASSPGPGGYEQYF. CDR3 bases: TGCGCCAGCAGCCCCGGGCCAGGGGGCTACGAGCAGTACTTC.

The J gene is TRBJ2-5, the V gene TRBV6-6; D gene uncertain. The CDR3 sequence is 12 residues long. Germline V gene lookup returns CDR1 MNHNY and CDR2 SVGAGI (reference sequence). Trimming left V 5 bases short and J 5 bases short, with 9 bases between. CDR3 sequence: CASSQLAETQYF. CDR3 in DNA: TGTGCCAGCAGTCAACTCGCGGAGACCCAGTACTTC.

This clonotype was seen a few times. CDR3 bases: TGTGCCACCAGCAGAGATAGAAGTATTTGGGAGACCCAGTACTTC. Its protein is CATSRDRSIWETQYF. The chain links TRBV15 to TRBJ2-5, with D unclear. The V end lost 0 bases, the J end lost 5 bases, and 13 bases lay between the germline ends. The CDR3 is 15 residues long. Germline V gene data show CDR1 as LNHNV and CDR2 as YYDKDF (reference sequence). Supplemented by reference TRBV15 and TRBJ2-5, the full variable domain reads DAMVIQNPRYQVTQFGKPVTLSCSQTLNHNVMYWYQQKSSQAPKLLFHYYDKDFNNEADTPDNFQSRRPNTSFCFLDIRSPGLGDTAMYLCATSRDRSIWETQYFGPGTRLLVL.

Here the CDR3 reads CASSEPSRFHNEQFF. The CDR3 DNA sequence: TGTGCCAGCAGTGAACCCAGCCGTTTCCACAATGAGCAGTTCTTC. This chain uses TRBV25-1 with TRBJ2-1; D gene unclear. V lost 2 bases to trimming and J lost 5 bases, with 13 bases between them. Germline V lookup: CDR1 MGHDK, CDR2 SYGVNS. The CDR3 extends over 15 amino acids. The whole variable domain, remainder taken from reference TRBV25-1 and TRBJ2-1, is EADIYQTPRYLVIGTGKKITLECSQTMGHDKMYWYQQDPGMELHLIHYSYGVNSTEKGDLSSESTVSRIRTEHFPLTLESARPSHTSQYLCASSEPSRFHNEQFFGPGTRLTVL.